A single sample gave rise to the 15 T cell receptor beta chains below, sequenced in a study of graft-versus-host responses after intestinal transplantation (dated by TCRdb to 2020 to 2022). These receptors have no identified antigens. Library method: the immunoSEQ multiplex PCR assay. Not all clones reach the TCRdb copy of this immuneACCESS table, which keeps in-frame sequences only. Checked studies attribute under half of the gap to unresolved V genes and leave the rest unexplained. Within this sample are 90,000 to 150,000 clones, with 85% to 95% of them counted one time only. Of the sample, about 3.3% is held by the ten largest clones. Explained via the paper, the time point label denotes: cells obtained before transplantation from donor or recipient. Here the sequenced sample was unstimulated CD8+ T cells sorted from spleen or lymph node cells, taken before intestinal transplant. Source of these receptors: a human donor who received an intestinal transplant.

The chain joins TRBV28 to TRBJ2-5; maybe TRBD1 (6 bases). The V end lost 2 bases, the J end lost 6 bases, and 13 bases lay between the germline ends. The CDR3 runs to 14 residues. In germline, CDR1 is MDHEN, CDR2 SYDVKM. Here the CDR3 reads CASSLLTTGQTQYF. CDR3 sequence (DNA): TGTGCCAGCAGTTTACTAACCACAGGGCAGACCCAGTACTTC.

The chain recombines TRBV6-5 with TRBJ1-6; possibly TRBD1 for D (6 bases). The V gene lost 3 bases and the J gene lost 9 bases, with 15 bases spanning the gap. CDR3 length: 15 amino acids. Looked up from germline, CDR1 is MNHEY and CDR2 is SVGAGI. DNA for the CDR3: TGTGCCAGCAGTTATGACAGGCTCCGGGGTTCACCCCTCCACTTT. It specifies CASSYDRLRGSPLHF.

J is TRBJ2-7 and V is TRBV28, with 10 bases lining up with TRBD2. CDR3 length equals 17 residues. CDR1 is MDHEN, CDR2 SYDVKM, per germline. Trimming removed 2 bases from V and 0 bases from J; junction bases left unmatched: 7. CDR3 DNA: TGTGCCAGCAGTTTACCCAGGACTAGCGGATACTCCTACGAGCAGTACTTC. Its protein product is CASSLPRTSGYSYEQYF.

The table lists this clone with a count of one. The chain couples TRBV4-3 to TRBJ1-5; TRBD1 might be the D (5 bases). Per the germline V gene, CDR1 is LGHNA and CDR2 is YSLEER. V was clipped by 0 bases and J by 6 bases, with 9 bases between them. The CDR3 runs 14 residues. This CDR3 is CASSQEGARQPQHF. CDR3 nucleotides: TGCGCCAGCAGCCAAGAAGGGGCACGTCAGCCCCAGCATTTT.

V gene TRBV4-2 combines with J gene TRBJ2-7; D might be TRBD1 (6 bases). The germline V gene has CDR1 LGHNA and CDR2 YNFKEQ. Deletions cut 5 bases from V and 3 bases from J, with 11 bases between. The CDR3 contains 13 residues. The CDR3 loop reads CASSEGEGYEQYF. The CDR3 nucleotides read TGTGCCAGCAGCGAGGGGGAAGGCTACGAGCAGTACTTC.

CDR3 amino acids: CASSPRTSGSPDTQYF. The CDR3 nucleotides are TGTGCCAGCAGCCCTAGGACTAGCGGGAGTCCAGATACGCAGTATTTT. The chain employs TRBV28 and TRBJ2-3, with 13 bases identical to TRBD2. Losses at the gene ends were 6 bases for V and 4 bases for J; bases not matched to a gene: 7. CDR3 length: 16 residues. CDR1 is MDHEN, CDR2 SYDVKM, per germline.

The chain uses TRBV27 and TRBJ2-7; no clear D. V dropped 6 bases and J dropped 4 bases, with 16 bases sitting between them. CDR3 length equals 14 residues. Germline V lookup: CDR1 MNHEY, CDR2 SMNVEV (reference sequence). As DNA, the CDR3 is TGTGCCAGCAGGCACACGACCACACTTTACGAGCAGTACTTC. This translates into CASRHTTTLYEQYF.

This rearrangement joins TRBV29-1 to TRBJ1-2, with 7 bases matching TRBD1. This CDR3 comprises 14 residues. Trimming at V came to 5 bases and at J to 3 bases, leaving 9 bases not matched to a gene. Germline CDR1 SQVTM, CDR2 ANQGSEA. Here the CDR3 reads CSVINRGGDYGYTF. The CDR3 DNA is TGCAGCGTTATAAACAGGGGAGGAGACTATGGCTACACCTTC.

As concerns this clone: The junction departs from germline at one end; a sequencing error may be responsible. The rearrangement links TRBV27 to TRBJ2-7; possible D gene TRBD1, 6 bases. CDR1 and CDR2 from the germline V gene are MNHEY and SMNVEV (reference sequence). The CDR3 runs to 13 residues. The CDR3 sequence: CANSPGATYEQYF. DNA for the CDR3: TGTGCCAACAGTCCAGGGGCGACCTACGAGCAGTACTTC.

The CDR3: CASSSLAASTDTQYF. DNA for the CDR3: TGTGCCAGCAGCTCACTAGCGGCTAGCACAGATACGCAGTATTTT. The rearrangement uses TRBV11-2 and TRBJ2-3; TRBD2 matches at 8 bases. Germline V gene data show CDR1 as SGHAT and CDR2 as FQNNGV. J lost 0 bases, V lost 4 bases, and 3 bases had no gene match. The CDR3 is 15 amino acids.

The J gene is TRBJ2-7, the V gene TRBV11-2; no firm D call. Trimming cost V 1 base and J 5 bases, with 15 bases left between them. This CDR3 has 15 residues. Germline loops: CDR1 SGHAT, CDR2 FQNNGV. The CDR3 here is CASSLVGSVWNEQYF. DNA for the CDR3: TGTGCCAGCAGCTTAGTCGGCTCAGTTTGGAACGAGCAGTACTTC.

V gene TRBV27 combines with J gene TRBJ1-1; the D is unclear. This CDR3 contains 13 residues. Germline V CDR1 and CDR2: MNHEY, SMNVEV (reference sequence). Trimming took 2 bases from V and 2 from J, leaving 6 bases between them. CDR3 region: CASSLGGNTEAFF. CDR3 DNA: TGTGCCAGCAGTTTAGGCGGCAACACTGAAGCTTTCTTT.

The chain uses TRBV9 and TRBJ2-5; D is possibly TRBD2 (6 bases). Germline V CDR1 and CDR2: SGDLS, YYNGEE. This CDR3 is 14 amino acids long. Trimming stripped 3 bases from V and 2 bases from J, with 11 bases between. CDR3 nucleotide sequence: TGTGCCAGCAGCGGCGGAGGGCGACAAGAGACCCAGTACTTC. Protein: CASSGGGRQETQYF.

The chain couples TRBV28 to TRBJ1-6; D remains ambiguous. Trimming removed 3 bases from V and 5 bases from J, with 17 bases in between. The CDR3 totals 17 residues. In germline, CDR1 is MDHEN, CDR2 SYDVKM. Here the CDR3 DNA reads TGTGCCAGCAGTTTTAGAGGTCTCCGGAGGGATAATTCACCCCTCCACTTT. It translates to CASSFRGLRRDNSPLHF.

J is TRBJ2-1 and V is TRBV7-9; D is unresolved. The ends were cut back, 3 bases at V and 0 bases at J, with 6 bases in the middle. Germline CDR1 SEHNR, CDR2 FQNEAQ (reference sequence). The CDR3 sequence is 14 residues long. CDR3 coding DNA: TGTGCCAGCAGCTTTCAAAACTCCTACAATGAGCAGTTCTTC. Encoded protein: CASSFQNSYNEQFF. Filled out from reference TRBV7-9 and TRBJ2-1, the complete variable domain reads DTGVSQNPRHKITKRGQNVTFRCDPISEHNRLYWYRQTLGQGPEFLTYFQNEAQLEKSRLLSDRFSAERPKGSFSTLEIQRTEQGDSAMYLCASSFQNSYNEQFFGPGTRLTVL.